The TCR beta chain described here comes from a study of T cells after yellow fever vaccination. In the study overall: Libraries from low-cell-number fractions were prepared with the SMART-Seq v4 Ultra Low Input RNA kit. Study-wide points: Researchers report a weaker secondary response that nonetheless peaked faster, day 5 versus 15. Any FACS-sorted repertoire could hold abundant clonotypes that contaminate it from the bulk population. Most primary-vaccination clones recurred post-booster (around 95% CD4, about 90% CD8).

Germline loops: CDR1 MNHEY, CDR2 SVGAGI. V lost 1 base to trimming and J lost 7 bases; unmatched junction nucleotides: 3. The CDR3 has 15 amino acids. TCRdb called the 5' RACE reads again in MiXCR, with one record for every CDR3 protein. The sample records roughly 160,000 distinct CDR3 sequences, about a tenth being singletons. The table lists this clonotype with a few counts. Its antigen remains unidentified. The chain is built from TRBV6-5 and TRBJ1-6, with 8 positions matching TRBD1. The sequenced sample was CD8+ T cells sorted from PBMCs, obtained 45 days after the yellow fever booster vaccination. The clonotype comes from a man between 18 and 35 years old who received the YFV17D yellow fever vaccine. CDR3 nucleotides: TGTGCCAGCAGTTACTATACAGGGGGGAATTCACCCCTCCACTTT. It is translated as CASSYYTGGNSPLHF.